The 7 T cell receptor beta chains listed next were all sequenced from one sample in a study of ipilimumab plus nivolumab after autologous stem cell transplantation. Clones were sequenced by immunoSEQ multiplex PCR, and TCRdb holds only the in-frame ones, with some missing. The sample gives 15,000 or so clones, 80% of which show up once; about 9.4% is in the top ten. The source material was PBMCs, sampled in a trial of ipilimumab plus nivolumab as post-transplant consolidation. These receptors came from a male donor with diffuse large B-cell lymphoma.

This chain's CDR3 is CASRLLVSSYEQYF. The CDR3 DNA is TGTGCCAGCAGACTTCTGGTCAGCTCCTACGAGCAGTACTTC. The chain carries TRBV6-1 and TRBJ2-7, with D uncertain. This CDR3 is built from 14 residues. The V and J ends lost 6 bases and 0 bases respectively, with 12 bases between them. CDR1 and CDR2 from the germline V gene are MNHNS and SASEGT.

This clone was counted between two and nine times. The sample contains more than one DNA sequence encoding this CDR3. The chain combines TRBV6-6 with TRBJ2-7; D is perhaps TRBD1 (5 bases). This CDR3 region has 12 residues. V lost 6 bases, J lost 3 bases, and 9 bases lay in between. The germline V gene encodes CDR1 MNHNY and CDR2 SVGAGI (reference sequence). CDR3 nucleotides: TGTGCCAGCAGAACTGACAGCTACGAGCAGTACTTC. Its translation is CASRTDSYEQYF.

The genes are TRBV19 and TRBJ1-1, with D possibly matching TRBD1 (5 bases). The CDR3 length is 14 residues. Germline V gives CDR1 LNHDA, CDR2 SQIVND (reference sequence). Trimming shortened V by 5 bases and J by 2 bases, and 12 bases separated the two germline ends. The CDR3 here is CASSPRGTNTEAFF. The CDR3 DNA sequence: TGTGCCAGTAGTCCGCGGGGGACCAACACTGAAGCTTTCTTT.

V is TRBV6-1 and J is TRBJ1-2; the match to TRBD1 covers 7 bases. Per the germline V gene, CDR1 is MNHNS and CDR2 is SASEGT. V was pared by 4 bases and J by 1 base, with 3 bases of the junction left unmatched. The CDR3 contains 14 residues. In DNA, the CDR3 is TGTGCCAGCAGTGTAAACAGGGGTAACTATGGCTACACCTTC. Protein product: CASSVNRGNYGYTF.

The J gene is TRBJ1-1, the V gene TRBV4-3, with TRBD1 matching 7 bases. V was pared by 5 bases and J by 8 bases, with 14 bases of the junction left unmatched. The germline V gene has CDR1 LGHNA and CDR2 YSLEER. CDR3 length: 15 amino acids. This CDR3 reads CASSASPRTGTEAFF. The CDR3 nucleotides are TGCGCCAGCAGCGCATCGCCCCGGACAGGTACCGAAGCTTTCTTT.

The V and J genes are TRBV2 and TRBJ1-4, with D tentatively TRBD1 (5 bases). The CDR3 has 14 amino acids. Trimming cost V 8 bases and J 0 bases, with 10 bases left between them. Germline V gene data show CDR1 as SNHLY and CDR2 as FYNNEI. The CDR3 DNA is TGTGCCAGCCGCCGGGACCCAACTAATGAAAAACTGTTTTTT. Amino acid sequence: CASRRDPTNEKLFF. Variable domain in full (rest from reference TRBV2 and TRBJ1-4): EPEVTQTPSHQVTQMGQEVILRCVPISNHLYFYWYRQILGQKVEFLVSFYNNEISEKSEIFDDQFSVERPDGSNFTLKIRSTKLEDSAMYFCASRRDPTNEKLFFGSGTQLSVL.

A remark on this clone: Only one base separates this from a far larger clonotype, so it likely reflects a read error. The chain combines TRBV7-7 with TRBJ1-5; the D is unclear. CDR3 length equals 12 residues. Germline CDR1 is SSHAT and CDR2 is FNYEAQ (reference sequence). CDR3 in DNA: TGTGCTAGCAGCTTAGGAAGCCAGCCCCAGCATTTT. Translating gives CASSLGSQPQHF.